The 6 T cell receptor beta chains below all came from one sample that was sequenced in a study of identical twins. One entry per CDR3 protein results from TCRdb running MiXCR on the 5' RACE reads. The sample yields under 900,000 distinct CDR3 sequences, roughly 12% seen once. The sample was also linked to a second study, of yellow fever vaccine responses in identical twins.

Input material: PBMCs. The receptors come from a woman aged 18 to 35 in good health.

A few counts support this clonotype. The rearrangement joins TRBV5-5 to TRBJ2-7, with TRBD1 as a possible D gene (5 bases). The V end lost 0 bases, the J end lost 1 base, and 14 bases lay between the germline ends. Germline-derived CDR1 and CDR2 are SGHKS and YYEKEE (reference sequence). The CDR3 contains 16 residues. The CDR3 protein is CASSLGTTRNSYEQYF. Here the CDR3 DNA reads TGTGCCAGCAGCTTGGGGACAACTCGGAATTCCTACGAGCAGTACTTC.

In this sample, this clonotype turned up a few times. The V call is TRBV28, the J call TRBJ2-7; D remains unclear. The CDR3 contains 14 residues. Germline values: CDR1 MDHEN, CDR2 SYDVKM. V lost 6 bases and J 2 bases, leaving 14 bases between the germline ends. The CDR3 spells CASRASQVTYEQYF. The CDR3 nucleotides read TGTGCCAGCAGGGCCTCTCAAGTGACCTACGAGCAGTACTTC.

The chain employs TRBV7-9 and TRBJ2-1, with 10 bases identical to TRBD2. CDR3 length: 14 amino acids. Losses at the gene ends were 7 bases for V and 2 bases for J; bases not matched to a gene: 2. Looked up from germline, CDR1 is SEHNR and CDR2 is FQNEAQ (reference sequence). The CDR3 is CASTSGGAYNEQFF. CDR3 bases: TGTGCCAGCACCAGCGGGGGGGCCTACAATGAGCAGTTCTTC.

The rearrangement links TRBV5-7 to TRBJ2-2; tentatively, D is TRBD1 (7 bases). TRBV5-7 is annotated as an ORF whose role is uncertain. This CDR3 contains 17 residues. Deletions cut 4 bases from V and 3 bases from J, with 19 bases between. The CDR3 loop reads CASSPGVGGQYTGELFF. In nucleotides, the CDR3 is TGTGCCAGCAGCCCCGGGGTGGGGGGACAGTACACCGGGGAGCTGTTTTTT.

This clonotype was recorded a few times. The V and J genes are TRBV12-3 or TRBV12-4 and TRBJ1-2; D is ambiguous. The V gene lost 4 bases and the J gene lost 2 bases, with 17 bases spanning the gap. This CDR3 region has 16 residues. The CDR3 reads CASSSSTVAVNYGYTF. The DNA for the CDR3 is TGTGCCAGCAGTTCGTCTACGGTGGCAGTGAACTATGGCTACACCTTC.

This clonotype was seen many times. The chain couples TRBV6-1 to TRBJ2-2; the D gene is possibly TRBD2 (7 bases). The CDR3 is 16 residues long. The V end was cut by 7 bases, the J end by 4 bases, with 19 bases between. Looked up from germline, CDR1 is MNHNS and CDR2 is SASEGT. The CDR3 reads CASTTKGGGFTGELFF. The CDR3 DNA reads TGTGCCAGCACCACCAAGGGAGGGGGTTTCACCGGGGAGCTGTTTTTT.